Presented here are 15 T cell receptor beta chains from one specimen sequenced in a study of control samples from healthy donors and cancer patients. The protocol was immunoSEQ multiplex PCR, while the TCRdb copy is restricted to in-frame clones and leaves out a portion. The repertoire has 100,000 to 110,000 clones, roughly 90% of them found once; the top ten carry over 15%. The sample taken for sequencing was blood. Source of these receptors: a woman in her fifties or sixties in good health.

The chain couples TRBV7-9 to TRBJ1-6; D may be TRBD1 (5 bases). There are 15 residues in the CDR3. Trimming left V 7 bases short and J 5 bases short, with 15 bases between. Germline loops: CDR1 SEHNR, CDR2 FQNEAQ (reference sequence). The CDR3 region has the DNA TGTGCCAGCACAATCGACGGGACGGATAATTCACCCCTCCACTTT. This encodes CASTIDGTDNSPLHF.

This chain links TRBV6-6 with TRBJ2-1; 9 bases line up with TRBD1. The CDR3 consists of 15 residues. Germline V CDR1 and CDR2: MNHNY, SVGAGI (reference sequence). J was trimmed by 4 bases and V by 7 bases; bases with no gene match: 8. CDR3 nucleotides: TGTGCCAGCACCACACGGGGGACAGGGTACAATGAGCAGTTCTTC. Protein product: CASTTRGTGYNEQFF.

This clone was detected only once. The rearrangement joins TRBV25-1 to TRBJ1-2, with a possible D match to TRBD1 (6 bases). In germline, CDR1 is MGHDK, CDR2 SYGVNS. The CDR3 loop spans 15 amino acids. Trimming removed 3 bases from V and 4 bases from J, with 15 bases in between. The CDR3 nucleotides read TGTGCCAGCAGTGACCCTTTGGGGGGCGTCTATGGCTACACCTTC. Protein sequence: CASSDPLGGVYGYTF.

V gene TRBV30 combines with J gene TRBJ1-3; unclear D gene. Trimming pared 2 bases from V and 8 bases from J, leaving 13 bases between. The germline V gene has CDR1 GTSNPN and CDR2 SVGIG (reference sequence). The CDR3 contains 13 residues. The DNA of the CDR3 is TGTGCCTGGAGTAAAGGCACGACGCACACCATATATTTT. It codes for CAWSKGTTHTIYF. Together with reference TRBV30 and TRBJ1-3, the CDR3 gives the full variable domain: SQTIHQWPATLVQPVGSPLSLECTVEGTSNPNLYWYRQAAGRGLQLLFYSVGIGQISSEVPQNLSASRPQDRQFILSSKKLLLSDSGFYLCAWSKGTTHTIYFGEGSWLTVV.

This chain uses TRBV2 with TRBJ2-2; D uncertain. V was clipped by 8 bases and J by 6 bases, with 16 bases between them. There are 14 residues in the CDR3. Per the germline V gene, CDR1 is SNHLY and CDR2 is FYNNEI. For the CDR3, the DNA is TGTGCCAGCGTTGGGGTCCGGGCGTCCGGGGAGCTGTTTTTT. It yields the protein CASVGVRASGELFF.

The CDR3 region has the DNA TGTGCCAGCAGTCTCGTCGGGACAGGGGAAATAGATAACTATGGCTACACCTTC. Protein product: CASSLVGTGEIDNYGYTF. This sequence joins TRBV6-6 and TRBJ1-2; 10 bases line up with TRBD1. This CDR3 has 18 residues. The V gene end was trimmed by 5 bases and the J gene end by 1 base; junction bases not matched to a gene: 13. Germline-derived CDR1 and CDR2 are MNHNY and SVGAGI (reference sequence).

The V call is TRBV20-1, the J call TRBJ2-7; 7 bases line up with TRBD2. Looked up from germline, CDR1 is DFQATT and CDR2 is SNEGSKA (reference sequence). The V segment lost 3 bases and the J segment 4 bases; nucleotides outside the gene matches: 0. This CDR3 region has 11 residues. The CDR3, as DNA: TGCAGTGCTAGCGGGAGGTACGAGCAGTACGTC. Translation: CSASGRYEQYV.

The genes are TRBV6-2 or TRBV6-3 and TRBJ2-1; D remains ambiguous. The germline gives CDR1 MNHEY, CDR2 SVGEGT. Deletions cut 2 bases from V and 5 bases from J, with 19 bases between. This CDR3 region has 17 residues. The CDR3 region has the DNA TGTGCCAGCAGTTACCCCTCGGCAGGTTTAAAGCACAATGAGCAGTTCTTC. Its translation is CASSYPSAGLKHNEQFF.

This chain links TRBV18 with TRBJ1-1; TRBD1 aligns across 7 bases. The CDR3 totals 12 residues. V was clipped by 6 bases and J by 9 bases; unmatched bases: 7. The V gene's germline CDR1 is KGHSH and CDR2 LQKENI. In DNA, the CDR3 is TGTGCCAGCTCGCCCGACAGGGAGAAAGCTTTCTTT. Encoded protein: CASSPDREKAFF.

The genes are TRBV6-4 and TRBJ1-2; D is undetermined. The V end was cut by 2 bases, the J end by 7 bases, with 11 bases between. The CDR3 has 13 residues. Germline CDR1 MRHNA, CDR2 SNTAGT. The CDR3 region is CASSDLHNSGYTF. The CDR3 region has the DNA TGTGCCAGCAGTGACCTCCACAACAGTGGCTACACCTTC.

The chain joins TRBV3-1 (or the pseudogene TRBV3-2) to TRBJ2-5; 8 bases match TRBD1. CDR3 length: 15 residues. Germline lookup yields CDR1 LGHDT and CDR2 YNNKEL (reference sequence). Unmatched junction bases numbered 6, after V lost 4 bases and J lost 2 bases. CDR3 sequence reads: CASSLHGTGQETQYF. Written as DNA, the CDR3 is TGTGCCAGCAGCCTACACGGGACAGGACAAGAGACCCAGTACTTC.

The chain joins TRBV6-6 to TRBJ2-7; D is perhaps TRBD2 (7 bases). V was cut by 8 bases and J by 5 bases, with 13 bases left in between. This CDR3 contains 12 residues. In germline, CDR1 is MNHNY, CDR2 SVGAGI (reference sequence). The CDR3 sequence is CASEGGADEQYF. CDR3 DNA: TGTGCCAGCGAAGGGGGGGCGGACGAGCAGTACTTC.

This chain uses TRBV27 with TRBJ2-1; no clear D. This CDR3 is 12 amino acids long. V dropped 5 bases and J dropped 7 bases, with 9 bases sitting between them. Germline V CDR1 and CDR2: MNHEY, SMNVEV (reference sequence). For the CDR3, the DNA is TGTGCCAGCAGTCTCACCCGTAATGAGCAGTTCTTC. This gives the protein CASSLTRNEQFF.

The V call is TRBV29-1, the J call TRBJ2-1; 7 bases line up with TRBD2. The CDR3 covers 15 residues. After removal of 3 bases from V and 4 bases from J, the junction contained 9 bases not matched to a gene. CDR1 and CDR2 (germline): SQVTM, ANQGSEA. The CDR3 region has the DNA TGCAGCGTTGAGGGAGGGGAGAGCTTTTACAATGAGCAGTTCTTC. It is translated as CSVEGGESFYNEQFF.

This clone was seen more than once but under ten times. V gene TRBV6-1 combines with J gene TRBJ2-3, with D maybe TRBD2 (8 bases). V was shortened by 3 bases and J by 2 bases, with 18 bases between the two germline ends. There are 17 residues in the CDR3. Germline V gene sequence: CDR1 MNHNS, CDR2 SASEGT. Here the CDR3 DNA reads TGTGCCAGCAGTGACGGGGGGGGAGGGGGCCCCACAGATACGCAGTATTTT. Translated, it gives CASSDGGGGGPTDTQYF.